This T cell receptor beta chain is from a study of shared clonotypes between healthy human individuals. Study conclusions and caveats: Rarefaction exposed incomplete sorted-subset sequencing despite large depth. Only blood samples were collected, and tissue repertoires likely differ.

In the CD4+ fraction, cells were divided into CD45RA+ naive and CD45RA-negative memory subsets. About this clone itself: Its antigen is as yet unknown.

The assay was immunoSEQ multiplex PCR, and TCRdb's table has in-frame clones only and misses some. The sample lists roughly 1,000,000 clones; approximately 80% were seen once. Germline assignment: CDR1 SGHRS and CDR2 YFSETQ. V lost 1 base to trimming and J lost 2 bases, with 13 bases between them. The CDR3 loop spans 16 amino acids. This receptor was identified in a man between 18 and 29 years old in good health. Some clones in this sample may be carry-over from other donors' samples. The chain combines TRBV5-1 with TRBJ2-1, with D possibly being TRBD1 or TRBD2 (5 bases each). Sample: memory CD4+ T cells from PBMCs. Specified subset: CD45RA-negative fraction. This CDR3 reads CASSLSTGPTYNEQFF. The CDR3 nucleotides read TGCGCCAGCAGCTTGTCGACGGGACCGACCTACAATGAGCAGTTCTTC.